A selection of T cell receptor beta chains follows, all from one sample in a study of radiation and T cells in renal cell carcinoma. Profiling relied on immunoSEQ multiplex PCR, and the TCRdb table lists in-frame clones only, not all of them. Altogether about 140,000 clones are present, 75% to 90% being singletons, with the ten largest covering around 17%. The starting material was blood, obtained from a patient whose treatment included radiotherapy and nephrectomy. The receptors originated from a woman aged 45-65 years with renal cell carcinoma. Both conserved end residues are part of each CDR3. Each record gives: D gene, clone size, CDR3 length, J gene, V gene, CDR3 DNA, CDR3 protein. The D gene is left open where the match is weak. Clone sizes are given selectively: once, few, many, or a class where the clone is expanded.

>.|.|14|TRBJ2-7|TRBV4-2
TGTGCCAGCAGCGGAGGGGTGAGGTCCTACGAGCAGTACTTC
CASSGGVRSYEQYF
>.|.|14|TRBJ2-7|TRBV5-8
TGTGCCAGCAGCTTGGTCAGGGGCGGAGGCGAGCAGTACTTC
CASSLVRGGGEQYF
>.|once|13|TRBJ1-2|TRBV11-2
TGTGCCAGCAGCGAGGCAAGGGATGGGGGCTACACCTTC
CASSEARDGGYTF
>.|.|13|TRBJ2-2|TRBV4-1
TGCGCCAGCACCGAGGGGAGCACCGGGGAGCTGTTTTTT
CASTEGSTGELFF
>.|.|15|TRBJ1-4|TRBV5-1
TGCGCCAGCAGCTTAAACCGGGCCCTTAATGAAAAACTGTTTTTT
CASSLNRALNEKLFF
>.|.|15|TRBJ2-7|TRBV5-1
TGCGCCAGCAGCCCCGAGAAGGCAGGGGCCCACGAGCAGTACTTC
CASSPEKAGAHEQYF
>.|.|12|TRBJ2-7|TRBV10-1
TGCGCCAGCAGCGCCTATTCCTACGAGCAGTACTTC
CASSAYSYEQYF
>.|.|16|TRBJ2-7|TRBV4-1
TGCGCCAGCAGCCAAGATGGGGGACTTGAGACTCGGGAGCAGTACTTC
CASSQDGGLETREQYF
>.|.|13|TRBJ1-2|TRBV25-1
TGTGCCAGCAGTGAAAATACTGGGGAAGGCTACACCTTC
CASSENTGEGYTF
>TRBD1|.|14|TRBJ1-4|TRBV7-8
TGTGCCAGCAGCTCCGACAGGGGGGTTGAAAAACTGTTTTTT
CASSSDRGVEKLFF
>.|.|11|TRBJ2-1|TRBV30
TGTGCCTGGAGCAAGCTAGGTGAGCAGTTCTTC
CAWSKLGEQFF
>TRBD1|few|13|TRBJ2-5|TRBV19
TGTGCCAGTACCAAAACAGGGGGAGAGACCCAGTACTTC
CASTKTGGETQYF
>.|.|15|TRBJ2-3|TRBV5-4
TGTGCCAGCAGCTTGGAGGCGAAGCAGGCAGATACGCAGTATTTT
CASSLEAKQADTQYF
>TRBD2|.|19|TRBJ2-3|TRBV4-3
TGCGCCAGCAGCCAAGATCTAGTAGCGGGAGTTGTGGGTGGAGATACGCAGTATTTT
CASSQDLVAGVVGGDTQYF
>.|.|14|TRBJ1-6|TRBV7-2
TGTGCCAGCAGCCCACAGGGTCGAGGGTCACCCCTCCACTTT
CASSPQGRGSPLHF
>.|.|13|TRBJ1-6|TRBV19
TGTGCCAGTAGTATCGGCCGGGGTTCACCCCTCCACTTT
CASSIGRGSPLHF
>TRBD2|.|15|TRBJ2-7|TRBV6-1
TGTGCCAGCAGAGCGGGAGGGCCTAATCGTAACGAGCAGTACTTC
CASRAGGPNRNEQYF
>TRBD2|few|14|TRBJ2-7|TRBV15
TGTGCCACCAGCATCAGCGGGAGTACCGACGAGCAGTACTTC
CATSISGSTDEQYF
>TRBD2|.|15|TRBJ2-1|TRBV6-6
TGTGCCAGCAGTCCGAGACTAGCGGGAAACAATGAGCAGTTCTTC
CASSPRLAGNNEQFF
>.|few|13|TRBJ1-2|TRBV19
TGTGCCAGTAGTATAGCAGAGAGCTATGGCTACACCTTC
CASSIAESYGYTF
>TRBD1|.|14|TRBJ2-5|TRBV5-6
TGTGCCAGCAGCGGACGACAGGGATCGGAGACCCAGTACTTC
CASSGRQGSETQYF
>TRBD1|.|15|TRBJ1-2|TRBV19
TGTGCCAGTAGTTCCCGACAGGGCGGTAGATACGGCTACACCTTC
CASSSRQGGRYGYTF
>.|.|12|TRBJ1-6|TRBV5-4
TGTGCCAGCAGCTTAGGGTATTCACCCCTCCACTTT
CASSLGYSPLHF
>.|.|14|TRBJ2-2|TRBV18
TGTGCCAGCTCACCAAGGGGAGGCACCGGGGAGCTGTTTTTT
CASSPRGGTGELFF
>.|.|14|TRBJ1-6|TRBV27
TGTGCCAGCAGTTTAAGCTCCTATAATTCACCCCTCCACTTT
CASSLSSYNSPLHF
>TRBD2|.|14|TRBJ2-7|TRBV10-1
TGCGCCAGCGGCGTGGGGGGGACGGACTCCGAGCAGTACTTC
CASGVGGTDSEQYF
>TRBD2|.|16|TRBJ2-5|TRBV5-1
TGCGCCAGCAGCCTAGGACTAGCGGGAGGGCAGGAGACCCAGTACTTC
CASSLGLAGGQETQYF
>.|.|15|TRBJ1-4|TRBV28
TGTGCCAGCAAAAGCGTAACCAGAGTTAATGAAAAACTGTTTTTT
CASKSVTRVNEKLFF
>.|.|16|TRBJ1-6|TRBV4-1
TGCGCCAGCAGACAACCGGGGGCAAGGCGGGATTCACCCCTCCACTTT
CASRQPGARRDSPLHF
>TRBD2|.|15|TRBJ2-1|TRBV6-5
TGTGCCAGCAGTAAACGGACTAGCGGCTACAATGAGCAGTTCTTC
CASSKRTSGYNEQFF
>TRBD1|.|14|TRBJ2-7|TRBV28
TGTGCCAGCGGAACAGGGGGCCACTCCTACGAGCAGTACTTC
CASGTGGHSYEQYF
>.|.|14|TRBJ1-6|TRBV28
TGTGCCAGCAGTTTGCCCGGAGATTACTCACCCCTCCACTTT
CASSLPGDYSPLHF
>.|.|15|TRBJ2-1|TRBV4-3
TGCGCCAGCAGCCAAGATTCCCTAGGTGTACGGGAGCAGTTCTTC
CASSQDSLGVREQFF
>TRBD1|.|14|TRBJ1-2|TRBV28
TGTGCCAGCACCGTGGACAGGGCAAGCTATGGCTACACCTTC
CASTVDRASYGYTF
>.|.|15|TRBJ2-7|TRBV30
TGTGCCTGGAGTGTACCGGGGGCGGGCTCCTACGAGCAGTACTTC
CAWSVPGAGSYEQYF
>.|.|15|TRBJ1-6|TRBV2
TGTGCCAGCAGCTGGGTTAGCTCCTATAATTCACCCCTCCACTTT
CASSWVSSYNSPLHF
>TRBD1|.|14|TRBJ1-5|TRBV7-9
TGTGCCAGCAGCTACGGACAGGGGCATCAGCCCCAGCATTTT
CASSYGQGHQPQHF
>.|once|15|TRBJ1-1|TRBV7-2
TGTGCCAGCAGCTGGGGATTCGGAGGACGCACTGAAGCTTTCTTT
CASSWGFGGRTEAFF
>.|few|13|TRBJ1-4|TRBV6-6
TGTGCCAGCAGCCAAGGGCAAAGTGAAAAACTGTTTTTT
CASSQGQSEKLFF
>.|.|14|TRBJ2-7|TRBV28
TGTGCCAGCAGTTTGAATAGGGCTGACTACGAGCAGTACTTC
CASSLNRADYEQYF
>TRBD2|once|16|TRBJ2-5|TRBV5-1
TGCGCCAGCAGCGCAGGACTAGCGGGAGTACAAGAGACCCAGTACTTC
CASSAGLAGVQETQYF
>.|.|13|TRBJ2-2|TRBV5-5
TGTGCCAGCCGCCAGGGTTTAGCCGGGGAGCTGTTTTTT
CASRQGLAGELFF
>.|.|13|TRBJ1-5|TRBV7-2
TGTGCCAGCAGCAAGGACAGAAATCAGCCCCAGCATTTT
CASSKDRNQPQHF
>TRBD1|.|15|TRBJ2-7|TRBV18
TGTGCCAGCTCACCCTCCCGACAGGGCAGGTACGAGCAGTACTTC
CASSPSRQGRYEQYF
>.|.|14|TRBJ1-1|TRBV5-8
TGTGCCAGCAGCTTGGGAGGTCATAACACTGAAGCTTTCTTT
CASSLGGHNTEAFF
>.|.|12|TRBJ2-7|TRBV6-1
TGTGCCAGCAGTCCTACCGAGTACGAGCAGTACTTC
CASSPTEYEQYF
>.|.|14|TRBJ1-5|TRBV5-6
TGTGCCAGCAGCTCCCCCACGAGTAATCAGCCCCAGCATTTT
CASSSPTSNQPQHF
>.|.|17|TRBJ2-4|TRBV11-2
TGTGCCAGCAGCTTAGAACTGGCCTTGGCGGCCAAAAACATTCAGTACTTC
CASSLELALAAKNIQYF
>.|once|14|TRBJ1-3|TRBV7-8
TGTGCCAGCAGCTTAGGTGCAGGGGGAAACACCATATATTTT
CASSLGAGGNTIYF
>.|.|12|TRBJ1-2|TRBV28
TGTGCCAGCAGTTTGGATACAAAGGGCTACACCTTC
CASSLDTKGYTF
>TRBD1|.|16|TRBJ2-7|TRBV5-1
TGCGCCAGCAGCGTCGGGGAGACAGGGGGCCTCGACGAGCAGTACTTC
CASSVGETGGLDEQYF
>.|.|14|TRBJ2-7|TRBV9
TGTGCCAGCAGCGGAACAGGGTACGCCTACGAGCAGTACTTC
CASSGTGYAYEQYF